This TCR beta chain comes out of a study of beta chain features in type 1 diabetes. Findings of the study overall: Insertion counts at VDJ junctions were lower in type 1 diabetes patients, who also showed more deletions there. All four CD4+ subsets of Type 1 diabetes patients contained TCRB CDR3s that were moderately but significantly shorter.

A note on this clone: Antigen specificity is unknown.

Trimming stripped 2 bases from V and 1 base from J, with 12 bases between. Germline lookup yields CDR1 MNHNY and CDR2 SVGAGI (reference sequence). This CDR3 region has 16 residues. Sequencing targeted expressed TCRB transcripts, as all isolated RNA had been reverse transcribed. The protocol was immunoSEQ multiplex PCR, while the TCRdb copy is restricted to in-frame clones and leaves out a portion. The table records under 800,000 clones, roughly 15% of them present only once. The chain uses TRBV6-6 and TRBJ1-5; TRBD1 might be the D (5 bases). This sequence originates from a man aged 18 to 29 in good health. The material sequenced was naive CD4+ T cells from blood. The CDR3 loop reads CASSYTGGKSNQPQHF. The DNA for the CDR3 is TGTGCCAGCAGTTACACCGGGGGAAAGAGCAATCAGCCCCAGCATTTT.